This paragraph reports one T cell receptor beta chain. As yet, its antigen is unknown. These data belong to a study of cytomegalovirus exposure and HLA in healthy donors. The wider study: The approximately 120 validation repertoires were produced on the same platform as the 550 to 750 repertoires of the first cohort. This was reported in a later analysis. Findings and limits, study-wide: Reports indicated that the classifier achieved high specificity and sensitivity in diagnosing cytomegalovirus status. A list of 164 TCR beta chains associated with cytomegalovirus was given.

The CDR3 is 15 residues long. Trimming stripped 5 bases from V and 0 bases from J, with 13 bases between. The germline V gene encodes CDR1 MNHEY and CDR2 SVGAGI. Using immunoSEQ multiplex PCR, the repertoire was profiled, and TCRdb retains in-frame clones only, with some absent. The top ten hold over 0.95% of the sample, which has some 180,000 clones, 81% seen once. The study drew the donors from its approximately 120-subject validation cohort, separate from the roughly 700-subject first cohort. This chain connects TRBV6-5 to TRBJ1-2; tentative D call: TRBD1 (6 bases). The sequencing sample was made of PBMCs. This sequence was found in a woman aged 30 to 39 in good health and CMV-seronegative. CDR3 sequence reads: CASSRDTRANYGYTF. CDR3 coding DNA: TGTGCCAGCAGTCGGGACACCAGAGCTAACTATGGCTACACCTTC.